This is a list of T cell receptor beta chains from one sample in a study of blood T cell repertoires in COVID-19. Only in-frame clones appear in the TCRdb table, and some are missing; sequencing was by immunoSEQ multiplex PCR. The sample has about 230,000 clones, 88% seen once. Specimen: PBMCs or T cells enriched from blood (not recorded which). The receptors were sampled from a woman aged 35 to 49 with acute COVID-19. The CDR3 runs from the conserved cysteine through the conserved F or W. Fields, in order: CDR3 protein, CDR3 DNA, D gene, clone size, V gene, J gene, CDR3 length. A D gene is named only where the DNA matches it firmly. Clone size, where shown, is once, few, many, or a class for clones that have expanded.

CDR3aa: CAISEYTNYGYTF; CDR3nt: TGTGCCATCAGTGAGTACACAAACTATGGCTACACCTTC; d_gene: NA; abundance: NA; v_gene: TRBV10-3; j_gene: TRBJ1-2; len: 13
CDR3aa: CATSDPGQPSHYSYNEQFF; CDR3nt: TGTGCCACCAGTGATCCGGGACAGCCTTCCCATTATTCCTACAATGAGCAGTTCTTC; d_gene: TRBD1; abundance: NA; v_gene: TRBV24-1; j_gene: TRBJ2-1; len: 19
CDR3aa: CACLLAGGGETQYF; CDR3nt: TGTGCCTGTTTACTAGCGGGGGGAGGAGAGACCCAGTACTTC; d_gene: TRBD2; abundance: NA; v_gene: TRBV30; j_gene: TRBJ2-5; len: 14
CDR3aa: CASSQGPGSYNSPLHF; CDR3nt: TGTGCCAGCAGCCAAGGACCAGGGTCCTATAATTCACCCCTCCACTTT; d_gene: NA; abundance: NA; v_gene: TRBV14; j_gene: TRBJ1-6; len: 16
CDR3aa: CASSPSRGVEQFF; CDR3nt: TGTGCCAGCAGCCCCAGTCGAGGAGTTGAGCAGTTCTTC; d_gene: NA; abundance: NA; v_gene: TRBV12-3/TRBV12-4; j_gene: TRBJ2-1; len: 13
CDR3aa: CASSDRGVAEAFF; CDR3nt: TGTGCCAGCAGCGACAGGGGGGTCGCTGAAGCTTTCTTT; d_gene: TRBD1; abundance: few; v_gene: TRBV7-2; j_gene: TRBJ1-1; len: 13
CDR3aa: CASSHTTDSYGYTF; CDR3nt: TGTGCCAGCAGCCATACGACAGACTCTTATGGCTACACCTTC; d_gene: NA; abundance: NA; v_gene: TRBV7-8; j_gene: TRBJ1-2; len: 14
CDR3aa: CASSAQGRGTEAFF; CDR3nt: TGTGCCAGCAGTGCACAGGGCAGGGGCACTGAAGCTTTCTTT; d_gene: NA; abundance: NA; v_gene: TRBV27; j_gene: TRBJ1-1; len: 14
CDR3aa: CASSINRGTAPLHF; CDR3nt: TGCGCCAGCAGCATAAACAGGGGTACGGCACCCCTCCACTTT; d_gene: TRBD1; abundance: NA; v_gene: TRBV5-1; j_gene: TRBJ1-6; len: 14
CDR3aa: CASSSSRSGNEQFF; CDR3nt: TGTGCCAGCTCATCAAGTCGGAGTGGGAATGAGCAGTTCTTC; d_gene: NA; abundance: NA; v_gene: TRBV18; j_gene: TRBJ2-1; len: 14
CDR3aa: CASSSGGEADTQYF; CDR3nt: TGTGCCAGTAGTAGCGGGGGGGAGGCAGATACGCAGTATTTT; d_gene: TRBD2; abundance: NA; v_gene: TRBV19; j_gene: TRBJ2-3; len: 14
CDR3aa: CASSLNGNEKLFF; CDR3nt: TGTGCCAGCAGCTTAAACGGTAATGAAAAACTGTTTTTT; d_gene: NA; abundance: few; v_gene: TRBV7-9; j_gene: TRBJ1-4; len: 13
CDR3aa: CASSSGDTGELFF; CDR3nt: TGTGCCAGCAGCTCAGGGGACACCGGGGAGCTGTTTTTT; d_gene: NA; abundance: once; v_gene: TRBV11-3; j_gene: TRBJ2-2; len: 13
CDR3aa: CASLRQGWDTEAFF; CDR3nt: TGTGCCAGCCTAAGACAGGGGTGGGACACTGAAGCTTTCTTT; d_gene: TRBD1; abundance: NA; v_gene: TRBV18; j_gene: TRBJ1-1; len: 14
CDR3aa: CASGGGPTEAFF; CDR3nt: TGTGCCAGCGGGGGGGGGCCCACTGAAGCTTTCTTT; d_gene: NA; abundance: NA; v_gene: TRBV6-5; j_gene: TRBJ1-1; len: 12
CDR3aa: CASRGPEGTEAFF; CDR3nt: TGTGCCAGCAGGGGCCCAGAGGGCACTGAAGCTTTCTTT; d_gene: NA; abundance: NA; v_gene: TRBV6-4; j_gene: TRBJ1-1; len: 13
CDR3aa: CAIRGQGVNSPLHF; CDR3nt: TGTGCCATCAGGGGACAGGGTGTTAATTCACCCCTCCACTTT; d_gene: TRBD1; abundance: NA; v_gene: TRBV10-3; j_gene: TRBJ1-6; len: 14
CDR3aa: CASSVSGGSYGYTF; CDR3nt: TGTGCCAGCAGTGTTTCAGGGGGCTCCTATGGCTACACCTTC; d_gene: TRBD1; abundance: NA; v_gene: TRBV25-1; j_gene: TRBJ1-2; len: 14
CDR3aa: CASSDSWTRTHEQYF; CDR3nt: TGTGCCAGCAGTGATTCTTGGACTAGGACACACGAGCAGTACTTC; d_gene: TRBD2; abundance: NA; v_gene: TRBV6-1; j_gene: TRBJ2-7; len: 15
CDR3aa: CASSLEAGSTEAFF; CDR3nt: TGTGCCAGCAGCTTGGAGGCAGGGTCCACTGAAGCTTTCTTT; d_gene: NA; abundance: NA; v_gene: TRBV5-4; j_gene: TRBJ1-1; len: 14
CDR3aa: CSVVSSGQETQYF; CDR3nt: TGCAGCGTTGTATCATCCGGGCAAGAGACCCAGTACTTC; d_gene: NA; abundance: NA; v_gene: TRBV29-1; j_gene: TRBJ2-5; len: 13
CDR3aa: CASSPGQANQPQHF; CDR3nt: TGCGCCAGCAGCCCTGGACAGGCTAATCAGCCCCAGCATTTT; d_gene: TRBD1; abundance: NA; v_gene: TRBV5-1; j_gene: TRBJ1-5; len: 14